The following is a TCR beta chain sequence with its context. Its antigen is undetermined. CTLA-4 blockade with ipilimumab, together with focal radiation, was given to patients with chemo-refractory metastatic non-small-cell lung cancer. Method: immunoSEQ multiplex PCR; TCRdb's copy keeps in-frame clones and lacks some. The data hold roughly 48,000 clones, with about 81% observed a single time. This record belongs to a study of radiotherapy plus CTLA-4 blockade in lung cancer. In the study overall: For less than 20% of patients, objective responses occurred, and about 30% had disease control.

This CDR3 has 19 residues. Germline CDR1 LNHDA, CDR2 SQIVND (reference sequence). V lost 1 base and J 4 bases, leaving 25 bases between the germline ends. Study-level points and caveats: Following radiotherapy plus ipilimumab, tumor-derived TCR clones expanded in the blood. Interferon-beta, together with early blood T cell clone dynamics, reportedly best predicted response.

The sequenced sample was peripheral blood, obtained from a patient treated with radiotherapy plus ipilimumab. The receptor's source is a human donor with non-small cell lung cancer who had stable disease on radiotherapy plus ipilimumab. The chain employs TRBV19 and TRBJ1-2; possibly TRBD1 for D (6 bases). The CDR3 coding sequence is TGTGCCAGTAGTATAGGGGGATTAGCGGGGAACAGGGTCTTCTATGGCTACACCTTC. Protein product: CASSIGGLAGNRVFYGYTF.